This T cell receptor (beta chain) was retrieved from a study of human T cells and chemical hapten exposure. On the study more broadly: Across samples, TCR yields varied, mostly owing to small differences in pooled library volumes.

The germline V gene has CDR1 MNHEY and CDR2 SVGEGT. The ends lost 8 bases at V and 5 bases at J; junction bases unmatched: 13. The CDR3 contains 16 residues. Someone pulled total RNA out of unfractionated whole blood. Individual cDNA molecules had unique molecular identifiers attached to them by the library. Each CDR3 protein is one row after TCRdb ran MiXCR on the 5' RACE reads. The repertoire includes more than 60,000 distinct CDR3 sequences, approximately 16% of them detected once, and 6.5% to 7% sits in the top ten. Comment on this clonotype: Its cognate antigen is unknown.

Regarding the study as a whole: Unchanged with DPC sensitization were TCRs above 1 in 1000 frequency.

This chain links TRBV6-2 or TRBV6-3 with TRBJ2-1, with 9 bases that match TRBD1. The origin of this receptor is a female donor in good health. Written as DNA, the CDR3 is TGTGCCAGCGGCCAAGGTTTGGGACAGGGAAACAATGAGCAGTTCTTC. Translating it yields CASGQGLGQGNNEQFF.